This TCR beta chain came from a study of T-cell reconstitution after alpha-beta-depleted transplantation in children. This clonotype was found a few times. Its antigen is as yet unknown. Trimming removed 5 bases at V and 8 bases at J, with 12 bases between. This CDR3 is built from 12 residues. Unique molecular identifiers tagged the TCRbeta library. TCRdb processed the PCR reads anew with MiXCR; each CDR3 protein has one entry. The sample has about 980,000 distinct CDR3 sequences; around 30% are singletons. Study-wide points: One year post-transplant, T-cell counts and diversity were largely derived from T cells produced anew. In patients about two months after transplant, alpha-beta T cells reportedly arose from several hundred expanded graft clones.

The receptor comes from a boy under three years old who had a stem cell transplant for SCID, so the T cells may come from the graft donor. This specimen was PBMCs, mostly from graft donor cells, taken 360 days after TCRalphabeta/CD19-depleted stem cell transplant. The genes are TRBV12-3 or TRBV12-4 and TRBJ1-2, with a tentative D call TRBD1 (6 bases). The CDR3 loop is CASSPTGLGYTF. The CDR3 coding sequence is TGTGCCAGCAGTCCTACAGGGCTCGGCTACACCTTC.